This T cell receptor (beta chain) is drawn from a study of technical replicates of blood from a few donors. Looked up from germline, CDR1 is KGHSH and CDR2 is LQKENI. The CDR3 runs to 14 residues. V was pared by 5 bases and J by 1 base, with 3 bases of the junction left unmatched. The protocol was immunoSEQ multiplex PCR, while the TCRdb copy is restricted to in-frame clones and leaves out a portion. The sample includes 55,000 to 70,000 clones, roughly 86% of them seen just once. This chain connects TRBV18 to TRBJ1-1; 8 positions agree with TRBD1. The receptor was isolated from a human donor in good health. Some clones in this sample may be carry-over from other donors' samples. Sequencing was carried out using PBMCs. The CDR3 DNA reads TGTGCCAGCTCAACCGGGACAGGGAACACTGAAGCTTTCTTT. Translating it yields CASSTGTGNTEAFF.